The rows below give T cell receptor beta chains drawn from one sample of a study of blood T cell repertoires in COVID-19. This table comes from immunoSEQ multiplex PCR, and its TCRdb copy is limited to in-frame clones, with some not included. The top ten clones hold just under 3% of a sample with 110,000 to 150,000 clones, about 89% of them seen once. The sequenced sample consisted of peripheral blood. Every receptor here comes from a man aged 55 to 70 with active or convalescent COVID-19. Both conserved end residues are part of each CDR3. D genes are given only for firm matches. Expanded clones are given a class, and other clones once, few, many or no size at all.

abundance,v_gene,j_gene,d_gene,CDR3aa,CDR3nt
NA,TRBV28,TRBJ1-2,NA,CASSLFSTGSNYGYTF,TGTGCCAGCAGTTTATTTAGCACAGGGTCCAACTATGGCTACACCTTC
NA,TRBV7-2,TRBJ2-7,TRBD1,CASSLTGGRYEQYF,TGTGCCAGCAGCCTTACAGGGGGACGGTACGAGCAGTACTTC
once,TRBV27,TRBJ2-7,TRBD1,CASSSSGTGKWDEQYF,TGTGCCAGCAGTTCGTCCGGGACAGGGAAATGGGACGAGCAGTACTTC
NA,TRBV4-1,TRBJ2-1,NA,CASSLELSSYNEQFF,TGCGCCAGCAGCCTTGAGTTGAGCTCCTACAATGAGCAGTTCTTC
NA,TRBV5-5,TRBJ1-4,NA,CASGPQSTNEKLFF,TGTGCCAGCGGCCCACAGTCAACTAATGAAAAACTGTTTTTT
NA,TRBV4-3,TRBJ2-2,TRBD2,CASSQGSGGDTGELFF,TGCGCCAGCAGCCAAGGCTCCGGGGGGGACACCGGGGAGCTGTTTTTT
NA,TRBV18,TRBJ2-5,TRBD2,CASSRRGAGEETQYF,TGTGCCAGCTCTCGCCGCGGAGCGGGGGAAGAGACCCAGTACTTC
NA,TRBV11-2,TRBJ2-3,NA,CASSLYRGLSDTQYF,TGTGCCAGCAGCTTGTATAGGGGATTATCGGATACGCAGTATTTT
NA,TRBV11-2,TRBJ1-2,NA,CASSLDQGAYGYTF,TGTGCCAGCAGCTTAGATCAAGGAGCCTATGGCTACACCTTC
NA,TRBV7-2,TRBJ2-2,TRBD2,CASSLVRGGTGELFF,TGTGCCAGCAGCTTAGTGCGGGGGGGCACCGGGGAGCTGTTTTTT
NA,TRBV10-3,TRBJ2-2,NA,CAIRAGGNTGELFF,TGTGCCATCAGGGCCGGGGGGAACACCGGGGAGCTGTTTTTT
NA,TRBV3-1/TRBV3-2,TRBJ2-7,NA,CASSPRGGYEQYF,TGTGCCAGCAGCCCTAGAGGAGGGTACGAGCAGTACTTC
NA,TRBV10-3,TRBJ2-5,TRBD2,CAISEGLAGGTRGETQYF,TGTGCCATCAGTGAGGGGCTAGCGGGGGGCACCCGAGGCGAGACCCAGTACTTC
NA,TRBV30,TRBJ1-4,NA,CAWSGGRGEKLFF,TGTGCCTGGAGTGGGGGGAGGGGTGAAAAACTGTTTTTT
few,TRBV7-9,TRBJ1-6,NA,CASSPGFQNSPLHF,TGTGCCAGCAGCCCCGGGTTTCAGAATTCACCCCTCCACTTT
NA,TRBV28,TRBJ2-7,TRBD1,CASSLLAQGALDEQYF,TGTGCCAGCAGTTTATTGGCCCAGGGGGCGCTGGACGAGCAGTACTTC